The clone carrying this TCR beta chain was counted only a few times. The use of a sample-barcoded 5' primer and a J-beta primer mix characterized a second PCR of about 7 to 12 cycles. Using its own MiXCR run on the 5' RACE reads, TCRdb lists one record per CDR3 protein. This table has about 970,000 distinct CDR3 sequences, 45% to 60% appearing once. The data stem from a study of blood T cells in healthy people across ages. Input material: blood. This TCR was recovered from a woman in her fifties or sixties in good health.

CDR3 sequence reads: CASSPTFGSGRAGADTQYF. The DNA of the CDR3 is TGTGCCAGCAGTCCAACCTTCGGTAGCGGGAGGGCCGGGGCAGATACGCAGTATTTT. This chain uses TRBV28 with TRBJ2-3; the match to TRBD2 covers 11 bases. V lost 5 bases to trimming and J lost 4 bases; unmatched junction nucleotides: 17. The germline V gene has CDR1 MDHEN and CDR2 SYDVKM. CDR3 length equals 19 residues.